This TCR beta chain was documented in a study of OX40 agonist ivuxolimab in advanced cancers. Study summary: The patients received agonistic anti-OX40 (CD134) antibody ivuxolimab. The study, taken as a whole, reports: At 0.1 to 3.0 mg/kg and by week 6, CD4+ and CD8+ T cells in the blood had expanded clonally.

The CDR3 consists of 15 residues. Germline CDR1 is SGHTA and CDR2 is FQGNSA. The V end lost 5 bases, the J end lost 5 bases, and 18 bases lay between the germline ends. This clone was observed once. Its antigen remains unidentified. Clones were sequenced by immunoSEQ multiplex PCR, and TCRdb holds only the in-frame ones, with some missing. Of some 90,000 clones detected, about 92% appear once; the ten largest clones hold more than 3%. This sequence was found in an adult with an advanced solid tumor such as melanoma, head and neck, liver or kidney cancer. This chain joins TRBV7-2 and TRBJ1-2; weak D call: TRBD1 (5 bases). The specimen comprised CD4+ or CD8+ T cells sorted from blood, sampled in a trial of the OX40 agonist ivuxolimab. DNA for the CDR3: TGTGCCAGCAGCCAGGGATACATTCTCCGATATGGCTACACCTTC. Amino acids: CASSQGYILRYGYTF.